The text below deals with one T cell receptor (beta chain). Its antigen remains unidentified. V shed 7 bases, J shed 2 bases, and the junction held 8 bases outside the gene matches. The CDR3 is 14 residues long. The data are from a study of T cells after yellow fever vaccination. Points from the study as a whole: The CD4 compartment and the CD8 compartment contained a small share of clonotypes in common. There was a possibility that FACS-sorted repertoires contained abundant clonotypes contaminating from the bulk population.

MiXCR, run by TCRdb on the 5' RACE reads, gives a single entry per CDR3 protein. This table has some 300,000 distinct CDR3 sequences, 8.5% to 10% appearing once. The genes are TRBV12-3 or TRBV12-4 and TRBJ2-7; 7 bases line up with TRBD1. Source: CD4+ T cells sorted from PBMCs, taken 5 days after the yellow fever booster vaccination. This sequence originates from a man between 18 and 35 years old who received the YFV17D yellow fever vaccine. This CDR3 reads CASTPGTAAYEQYF. CDR3 nucleotides: TGTGCCAGCACCCCGGGGACAGCCGCCTACGAGCAGTACTTC.